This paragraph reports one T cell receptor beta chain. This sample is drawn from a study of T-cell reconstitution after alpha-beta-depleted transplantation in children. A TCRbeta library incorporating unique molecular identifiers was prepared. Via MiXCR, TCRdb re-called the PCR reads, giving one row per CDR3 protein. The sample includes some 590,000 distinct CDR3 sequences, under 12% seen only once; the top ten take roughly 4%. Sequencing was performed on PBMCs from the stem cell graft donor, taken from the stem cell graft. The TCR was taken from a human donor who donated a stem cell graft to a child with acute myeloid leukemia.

This chain's CDR3 is CASSLNLVDTQYF. The CDR3 DNA reads as TGTGCCAGCAGCTTAAATTTAGTAGATACGCAGTATTTT. The chain joins TRBV27 to TRBJ2-3, with D unclear. Trimming stripped 6 bases from V and 5 bases from J, with 12 bases between. Germline V gives CDR1 MNHEY, CDR2 SMNVEV (reference sequence). CDR3 length equals 13 residues.